Below are 3 T cell receptor beta chains sequenced from a single sample in a study of tumour-infiltrating T cells in Burkitt lymphoma. TCRdb keeps only in-frame clones here, not all; method: immunoSEQ multiplex PCR. The sample lists a few thousand clones; roughly 15% were seen once. What was sequenced was tumor tissue. The receptors were gathered from a human donor with Burkitt lymphoma.

The genes are TRBV5-4 and TRBJ1-1, with TRBD1 matching 7 bases. Trimming took 4 bases from V and 1 from J; bases not matched to a gene: 10. Germline CDR1 and CDR2: SGHNT and YYREEE (reference sequence). This CDR3 is 16 amino acids long. CDR3 bases: TGTGCCAGCAGCCCCCGGGACAGAGTAACGAACACTGAAGCTTTCTTT. Amino acid sequence: CASSPRDRVTNTEAFF.

The genes are TRBV30 and TRBJ1-5; no definite D call. Germline CDR1 GTSNPN, CDR2 SVGIG (reference sequence). Trimming removed 3 bases at V and 7 bases at J, with 13 bases between. The CDR3 covers 13 residues. In nucleotides, the CDR3 is TGTGCCTGGAGCGAGGAGAGGTGGCAGCCCCAGCATTTT. Its translation is CAWSEERWQPQHF.

This clone turned up a few times. The V and J genes are TRBV5-1 and TRBJ2-7; D call uncertain. CDR1 is SGHRS, CDR2 YFSETQ, per germline. V dropped 5 bases and J dropped 5 bases, with 17 bases sitting between them. This CDR3 is 14 amino acids long. The CDR3: CASRPRRGTDEQYF. The CDR3, as DNA: TGCGCCAGCAGGCCCAGAAGAGGCACCGACGAGCAGTACTTC.